Following are 27 T cell receptor beta chains from one sample sequenced in a study of cytomegalovirus exposure and HLA in healthy donors. 13 Jbeta primers and 60 Vbeta primers were used for the PCR. Some clones are missing from TCRdb's copy, which holds only in-frame ones; the method was immunoSEQ multiplex PCR. Among over 150,000 clones listed, approximately 72% were seen once. Sequenced material: PBMCs. The receptor set was obtained from a man between 18 and 29 years old in good health and CMV-seronegative.

CDR3 DNA sequence: TGTGCCAGCAGTGAAGCCAGGAATTCACCCCTCCACTTT. Translation: CASSEARNSPLHF. The gene calls are TRBV6-4 and TRBJ1-6; D unresolved. This CDR3 is built from 13 residues. Germline loops: CDR1 MRHNA, CDR2 SNTAGT. Trimming left V 3 bases short and J 7 bases short, with 7 bases between.

This sequence joins TRBV28 and TRBJ2-3; 8 bases fit TRBD1. The CDR3 spans 14 residues. The germline V gene has CDR1 MDHEN and CDR2 SYDVKM. Trimming at V came to 6 bases and at J to 5 bases, leaving 7 bases not matched to a gene. CDR3 bases: TGTGCCAGCAGAACACAGGGGGTCATAGATACGCAGTATTTT. Residues: CASRTQGVIDTQYF.

This clone came up once. The V call is TRBV7-7, the J call TRBJ2-1, with D possibly being TRBD2 (6 bases). Germline V lookup: CDR1 SSHAT, CDR2 FNYEAQ (reference sequence). The CDR3 spans 15 residues. V was pared by 5 bases and J by 4 bases, with 15 bases between. CDR3 in amino acids: CASSPPGGKYNEQFF. The CDR3 region has the DNA TGTGCCAGCAGCCCTCCCGGGGGAAAGTACAATGAGCAGTTCTTC.

The CDR3 loop is CASSRTGSDEQYV. The CDR3 DNA sequence: TGCGCCAGCAGCAGGACAGGGTCGGACGAGCAGTACGTC. V and J are TRBV5-1 and TRBJ2-7, with 8 nucleotides matching TRBD1. J was trimmed by 5 bases and V by 4 bases; bases with no gene match: 5. The CDR3 sequence is 13 residues long. CDR1 and CDR2 (germline): SGHRS, YFSETQ.

This clone was seen a few times. The chain employs TRBV6-5 and TRBJ1-6, with D possibly being TRBD1 (6 bases). The V and J ends lost 6 bases and 7 bases respectively, with 16 bases between them. The germline V gene encodes CDR1 MNHEY and CDR2 SVGAGI. The CDR3 has 15 residues. In DNA, the CDR3 is TGTGCCAGCAGAGCCCTAACAGGGTCCAATTCACCCCTCCACTTT. Encoded protein: CASRALTGSNSPLHF.

The chain links TRBV7-6 to TRBJ2-3, with D possibly matching TRBD1 (6 bases). Trimming left V 8 bases short and J 4 bases short, with 19 bases between. There are 15 residues in the CDR3. Germline V lookup: CDR1 SGHVS, CDR2 FNYEAQ. CDR3 amino acids: CASRWGRPGSDTQYF. As DNA, the CDR3 is TGTGCCAGCCGCTGGGGGCGGCCGGGGTCAGATACGCAGTATTTT.

The chain carries TRBV27 and TRBJ2-7, with a possible D match to TRBD1 (6 bases). CDR3 length equals 16 residues. V was cut by 5 bases and J by 6 bases, with 23 bases left in between. Germline V gives CDR1 MNHEY, CDR2 SMNVEV (reference sequence). CDR3 nucleotide sequence: TGTGCCAGCAGTCCCTCCGAGGGGGAATGGAGGCTCGAGCAGTACTTC. Protein: CASSPSEGEWRLEQYF.

As regards this clone: The junction and the germline gene differ at one end; a read error may be behind it. V is TRBV7-9 and J is TRBJ2-6; TRBD1 is a possible D gene (5 bases). The CDR3 contains 17 residues. Germline V gives CDR1 SEHNR, CDR2 FQNEAQ (reference sequence). The CDR3, as DNA: TGTGCCAGCAGCCCTAGGGATGGACACTCTGGGGCCAACGGCCTGACTTTC. Translated, it gives CASSPRDGHSGANGLTF. Based on the CDR3 plus reference TRBV7-9 and TRBJ2-6, the full variable domain is DTGVSQNPRHKITKRGQNVTFRCDPISEHNRLYWYRQTLGQGPEFLTYFQNEAQLEKSRLLSDRFSAERPKGSFSTLEIQRTEQGDSAMYLCASSPRDGHSGANGLTFGAGSRLTVL.

CDR3 sequence: CASSEEAGQPNSPLHF. In nucleotides, the CDR3 is TGTGCCAGCTCCGAAGAGGCGGGACAGCCGAATTCACCCCTCCACTTT. The chain is built from TRBV18 and TRBJ1-6, with 7 bases identical to TRBD1. V shed 6 bases, J shed 7 bases, and the junction held 12 bases outside the gene matches. Looked up from germline, CDR1 is KGHSH and CDR2 is LQKENI. This CDR3 has 16 residues. Variable domain in full (rest from reference TRBV18 and TRBJ1-6): NAGVMQNPRHLVRRRGQEARLRCSPMKGHSHVYWYRQLPEEGLKFMVYLQKENIIDESGMPKERFSAEFPKEGPSILRIQQVVRGDSAAYFCASSEEAGQPNSPLHFGNGTRLTVT.

The chain links TRBV5-1 to TRBJ2-2, with D uncertain. V lost 4 bases and J lost 6, with 16 bases in between. The CDR3 loop spans 15 amino acids. CDR1 is SGHRS, CDR2 YFSETQ, per germline. The CDR3 DNA sequence: TGCGCCAGCAGCCCTGACACCAACCTCCCCGGGGAGCTGTTTTTT. Protein product: CASSPDTNLPGELFF. The full variable domain, its missing parts supplied by reference TRBV5-1 and TRBJ2-2, is KAGVTQTPRYLIKTRGQQVTLSCSPISGHRSVSWYQQTPGQGLQFLFEYFSETQRNKGNFPGRFSGRQFSNSRSEMNVSTLELGDSALYLCASSPDTNLPGELFFGEGSRLTVL.

This chain uses TRBV7-9 with TRBJ2-5, with TRBD1 matching over 9 bases. From germline, CDR1 is SEHNR and CDR2 FQNEAQ (reference sequence). The CDR3 sequence is 15 residues long. V shed 0 bases and J 5 bases; nucleotides not matched to a gene: 4. The CDR3 DNA sequence: TGTGCCAGCAGCTTAGCGGGACAGGGCAGGGAGACCCAGTACTTC. Translation: CASSLAGQGRETQYF.

The V call is TRBV20-1, the J call TRBJ1-2, with D possibly TRBD1 on 5 matching bases. The germline gives CDR1 DFQATT, CDR2 SNEGSKA (reference sequence). V lost 7 bases and J lost 7, with 13 bases in between. The CDR3 sequence is 11 residues long. The CDR3 DNA follows: TGCAGTGTCTATGGAGGGGTTGGCTACACCTTC. This codes for CSVYGGVGYTF.

About this clone: At one of its ends the junction is not consistent with the germline gene, which may arise from a read error. The sample carries other DNA sequences with the same CDR3. CDR3 DNA: TGTGCCAGCAGCTTGACAGGGGACGGCTATACCTTC. It translates to CASSLTGDGYTF. The chain couples TRBV7-6 to TRBJ1-2; 8 bases agree with TRBD1. The CDR3 length is 12 residues. From germline, CDR1 is SGHVS and CDR2 FNYEAQ.

The chain is built from TRBV5-1 and TRBJ1-1; a possible D gene is TRBD1 (5 bases). Trimming pared 0 bases from V and 5 bases from J, leaving 8 bases between. The germline V gene encodes CDR1 SGHRS and CDR2 YFSETQ. The CDR3 is 13 amino acids. Here the CDR3 reads CASSLDRQTEAFF. The CDR3 nucleotides are TGCGCCAGCAGCTTGGACAGGCAGACTGAAGCTTTCTTT. The full variable domain, in which reference TRBV5-1 and TRBJ1-1 provide the parts outside the CDR3, is KAGVTQTPRYLIKTRGQQVTLSCSPISGHRSVSWYQQTPGQGLQFLFEYFSETQRNKGNFPGRFSGRQFSNSRSEMNVSTLELGDSALYLCASSLDRQTEAFFGQGTRLTVV.

This chain connects TRBV11-3 to TRBJ2-3; TRBD2 might be the D (6 bases). The CDR3 spans 18 residues. The germline V and J ends were trimmed by 0 bases and 3 bases, with 19 bases remaining between them. CDR1 is SGHNT, CDR2 YENEEA, per germline. The CDR3 coding sequence is TGTGCCAGCAGCTTAGAACGCCTTGGGGGGTTCGGGACAGATACGCAGTATTTT. Amino acids: CASSLERLGGFGTDTQYF. The complete variable domain, with remaining parts taken from reference TRBV11-3 and TRBJ2-3, reads EAGVVQSPRYKIIEKKQPVAFWCNPISGHNTLYWYLQNLGQGPELLIRYENEEAVDDSQLPKDRFSAERLKGVDSTLKIQPAELGDSAVYLCASSLERLGGFGTDTQYFGPGTRLTVL.

J is TRBJ1-5 and V is TRBV18; TRBD1 agrees at 8 bases. This CDR3 contains 16 residues. From germline, CDR1 is KGHSH and CDR2 LQKENI. With V trimmed by 3 bases and J by 3 bases, 7 bases remained unmatched. The CDR3 spells CASSPSDRGVNQPQHF. For the CDR3, the DNA is TGTGCCAGCTCACCTTCCGACAGGGGCGTCAATCAGCCCCAGCATTTT.

The rearrangement links TRBV15 to TRBJ1-4; maybe TRBD1 (6 bases). Germline V gene data show CDR1 as LNHNV and CDR2 as YYDKDF (reference sequence). Trimming stripped 0 bases from V and 5 bases from J, with 13 bases between. The CDR3 totals 16 residues. In DNA, the CDR3 is TGTGCCACCAGCAGAGAAGGGGGTCCCCTAAATGAAAAACTGTTTTTT. This sequence encodes CATSREGGPLNEKLFF.

This clone was counted only a few times. V gene TRBV5-1 combines with J gene TRBJ1-2; TRBD1 matches 7 bases. The junction had 15 bases not matched to a gene; V was cut back by 4 bases and J by 0 bases. Germline V lookup: CDR1 SGHRS, CDR2 YFSETQ. There are 18 residues in the CDR3. Here the CDR3 reads CASSLQTGIATSNYGYTF. The DNA for the CDR3 is TGCGCCAGCAGCCTCCAGACAGGGATTGCTACCTCTAACTATGGCTACACCTTC. Combining the CDR3 with reference TRBV5-1 and TRBJ1-2 gives the whole variable domain KAGVTQTPRYLIKTRGQQVTLSCSPISGHRSVSWYQQTPGQGLQFLFEYFSETQRNKGNFPGRFSGRQFSNSRSEMNVSTLELGDSALYLCASSLQTGIATSNYGYTFGSGTRLTVV.

Turning to this clone: A read error may produce the germline difference seen at one junction end. The chain carries TRBV7-9 and TRBJ1-4, with D possibly TRBD1 on 6 matching bases. Germline V lookup: CDR1 SEHNR, CDR2 FQNEAQ (reference sequence). This CDR3 region has 16 residues. The CDR3 spells CSSSTTSRGVGEKLFF. In DNA form, the CDR3 reads TGTTCCAGCAGCACGACATCCAGGGGAGTGGGTGAAAAACTGTTTTTT.

This clone was detected a few times. The V gene is TRBV18, the J gene TRBJ1-1, with 7 bases fitting TRBD1. Germline assignment: CDR1 KGHSH and CDR2 LQKENI. The trim removed 4 bases at V and 10 bases at J, leaving 9 bases unmatched. The CDR3 is made up of 13 amino acids. CDR3 sequence (DNA): TGTGCCAGCTCACTAGACAGGGTAGACGGAGCTTTCTTT. Translating it yields CASSLDRVDGAFF.

A single count supports this clone. The rearrangement links TRBV2 to TRBJ2-2; 11 bases map to TRBD2. Unmatched junction bases numbered 13, after V lost 2 bases and J lost 17 bases. Germline-derived CDR1 and CDR2 are SNHLY and FYNNEI. The CDR3 is made up of 15 amino acids. CDR3 region: CASSEMGVAGGHLFF. The CDR3 bases are TGTGCCAGCAGTGAAATGGGTGTAGCGGGGGGGCACCTCTTTTTT.

CDR3 DNA sequence: TGTGCCAGCACCCCGCGACAGAGCTCCTACGAGCAGTACGTC. Amino acid sequence: CASTPRQSSYEQYV. This sequence joins TRBV5-5 and TRBJ2-7; tentative D call: TRBD1 (5 bases). Germline V gives CDR1 SGHKS, CDR2 YYEKEE (reference sequence). This CDR3 has 14 amino acids. The V end was cut by 6 bases, the J end by 0 bases, with 13 bases between.

The genes are TRBV11-3 and TRBJ2-7; no clear D. The CDR3 length is 14 residues. Germline V gene sequence: CDR1 SGHNT, CDR2 YENEEA. V was shortened by 10 bases and J by 0 bases, with 16 bases between the two germline ends. CDR3 bases: TGTGCCATCATAGACTCCTTTAGCTCCTACGAGCAGTACTTC. Protein product: CAIIDSFSSYEQYF.

The chain couples TRBV7-6 to TRBJ2-1, with 14 bases aligning to TRBD2. This CDR3 is 17 amino acids long. V lost 5 bases and J lost 2; bases outside the gene matches: 5. Germline V lookup: CDR1 SGHVS, CDR2 FNYEAQ. CDR3 DNA sequence: TGTGCCAGCAGCCTGAGACTAGCGGGGGGGCCCTACAATGAGCAGTTCTTC. It encodes CASSLRLAGGPYNEQFF.

V gene TRBV7-7 combines with J gene TRBJ2-4; D perhaps matches TRBD1 (5 bases). Germline CDR1 reads SSHAT; CDR2 reads FNYEAQ (reference sequence). CDR3 length: 13 amino acids. The V end was cut by 10 bases, the J end by 7 bases, with 17 bases between. The CDR3 DNA follows: TGTGCCATCCTCTCCATAACAGGCAACATTCAGTACTTC. Translating gives CAILSITGNIQYF.

This chain connects TRBV6-5 to TRBJ2-7, with D hard to call. V lost 8 bases and J 2 bases, leaving 10 bases between the germline ends. Germline CDR1 MNHEY, CDR2 SVGAGI. This CDR3 has 12 amino acids. CDR3 nucleotides: TGTGCCAGCGGTGCAGGCCCCTACGAGCAGTACGTC. Protein: CASGAGPYEQYV.

The chain combines TRBV9 with TRBJ2-7; 10 bases align to TRBD1. V trimming: 4 bases; J trimming: 5 bases; junction bases outside the gene matches: 6. CDR1 and CDR2 from the germline V gene are SGDLS and YYNGEE. The length of the CDR3 is 14 residues. The CDR3 DNA sequence: TGTGCCAGCAGCCCAGGGACAGGGGTAAACGAGCAGTACTTC. This gives the protein CASSPGTGVNEQYF.